This TCR beta chain was identified in a study of response to subunit inactivated influenza vaccine. This clonotype appeared a few times. TCRdb fed the RT-PCR reads into MiXCR, producing one record per CDR3 protein. The sample lists 500,000 to 600,000 distinct CDR3 sequences, 14% occurring once. Trimming left V 1 base short and J 6 bases short, with 22 bases between. The CDR3 runs 17 residues. Germline V gives CDR1 DFQATT, CDR2 SNEGSKA (reference sequence). V gene TRBV20-1 combines with J gene TRBJ2-1, with D possibly TRBD2 on 6 matching bases. This specimen was PBMCs from blood, taken 11 to 12 days after vaccination. This receptor was identified in a man aged 45-60 years who received an inactivated influenza vaccine. CDR3 nucleotides: TGCAGTGCTAGAGCTCCTTACCGGGGTAGCGGAGGCAATGAGCAGTTCTTC. It encodes CSARAPYRGSGGNEQFF.